The entry below describes one T cell receptor beta chain. This receptor's antigen is unknown. The sample holds no much larger clone one base away, and base qualities are not on file. The sample originates from a study of cytomegalovirus exposure and HLA in healthy donors (dated by TCRdb to about 2017). For context, the study as a whole: In an earlier analysis of about 560 of the donors, approximately 260 Gb of sequence data and roughly 100 million unique TCR beta sequences from about 179 million T cells were reported. Roughly 5 DR-DQ haplotypes were handled as single units for association and clustering, since linkage in the cohort was strong. The number of donors typed differed by locus, with roughly 620-630 for A, B, C, DRB1 and DQB1, 522 for DQA1, 600 to 610 for DPA1, and approximately 470 for DPB1. The study aimed to test whether signatures of past pathogen exposure could be identified by cataloging public T cell receptors. Across approximately 420 genotyped donors of the cohort, an average of about 240,000 unique TCR beta nucleotide sequences per donor were sequenced, and roughly a sixth of those sequences were non-productive. The T cell repertoires of about 700 subjects were profiled by immunosequencing and related to cytomegalovirus serostatus. The genetic ancestry cluster associated with self-reported Caucasian donors included roughly four fifths of the 398 genotyped donors. Rather than drawing on any new phenotypic data, the later analysis identified candidate immune exposures from TCR beta sequences and the way those sequences occurred across donors. An earlier analysis of fewer than 700 of the donors applied high-throughput TCR beta sequencing to assess whether each TCR beta V gene segment acted as functional or pseudogenic. In a later genetic analysis, genome-wide SNP genotypes for about three fifths of the 666 donors were used, and that subset was treated as a discovery cohort. Donor age, sex, ethnicity and CMV serostatus were compiled together with the repertoire data. To predict cytomegalovirus infection status, the study brought together high-throughput TCR immunosequencing, statistical association of individual TCRs with disease status, and machine learning. Every discovery cohort repertoire had been produced on one sequencing platform. A later analysis re-analyzed previously published TCR beta repertoires from 550 to 700 donors and added high-resolution HLA genotyping to study TCR occurrence patterns. A separate validation cohort of approximately 120 different subjects was used in addition to the approximately 610-subject first cohort. About 320 gigabases of sequencing data and 80 million or so unique TCR sequences were included in an early release covering about 700 HLA-typed donors. HLA typing covered class I and class II loci at four-digit resolution. Beyond this particular receptor, the publication reports: A further reported finding was that TCR beta sequences accurately predicted the HLA-A and HLA-B alleles for most subjects in the first cohort. Correlated functional status among segregating V segments might reflect linkage disequilibrium, but an unknown experimental factor could not be ruled out. Specific HLA alleles were associated with 18,000 or so TCR beta sequences at a false discovery rate of 0.05 in a later analysis. A cluster of highly shared sequence variants was judged likely to represent a technical artifact of the sequencing pipeline. In a later analysis, the rate of TCR association differed among HLA loci, with DRB1 alleles having the most associated TCRs and HLA-C alleles having the fewest. Broadly in line with IMGT annotations, most TCR beta V segments showed up in productive rearrangements about 87% or about 30% of the time in an earlier analysis of 587 of the donors. According to a later analysis, parvovirus B19, influenza, CMV and Epstein-Barr virus appeared linked to several top co-occurrence clusters. A total of some 180 TCR beta chains were listed by the study as associated with cytomegalovirus. In a later genetic analysis, fewer N-insertions in productive TCRs were reported among donors in an Asian-associated ancestry cluster than the roughly 670-donor mean. Only TCR beta chains were sequenced in this cohort, and the absence of alpha or paired-chain data limited detectable features. The classifier was reported to diagnose cytomegalovirus status with high specificity and sensitivity in both the original and validation cohorts. Some IMGT-functional V segments, including TRBV6-2 and TRBV6-3, could not be distinguished by the 87-base-pair reads and were therefore excluded. Most TCR sequences were seen in very few donors, while some public TCRs were found in many individuals. According to the authors, the approach could potentially be generalized to other disease states and immunological phenotypes. HLA typing was unavailable for some donors at each locus, so association tests used only the typed subset. Presence/absence analyses assumed roughly uniform sequencing depth across donors, an assumption that may not hold. Because counts were too low, 15 or so rarely observed V segments, including chromosome 9 orphons, were excluded from the earlier analysis of fewer than 650 of the donors. In vitro tests confirmed that a few of the cytomegalovirus-associated TCR beta chains recognize cytomegalovirus antigens. Most CMV-associated TCR beta chains appeared to be HLA-restricted in a later analysis, and the HLA associations seemed to be driven largely by CMV exposure. A later analysis found that HLA-associated TCR beta chains were more clonally expanded and had lower generation probabilities than equally common non-associated chains. Assigning TCR associations to individual alleles was difficult when HLA alleles, especially DR and DQ, strongly co-occurred. In a later genetic analysis, a missense DCLRE1C variant was associated with V-gene and J-gene trimming of TCR beta chains, and the association was replicated in an independent cohort. CMV serostatus was the only immune exposure information available for the cohort.

Germline trimming: 1 base from V, 8 bases from J; junction bases outside gene matches: 10. Including cysteine and phenylalanine, the CDR3 has 15 amino acids. Of all the DNA, just the CDR3 is kept, 45 bases in frame from base 1. Per the germline V gene (reference sequence), GTSNPN is the CDR1 and SVGIG is the CDR2. The cohort consisted of 666 healthy bone marrow donors. At the time of sampling, all cohort members were nominally healthy, though unrecorded immune exposures were likely present. The donor was CMV seropositive and was included in the group of 290 or so seropositive cohort members. A peripheral blood sample was collected from each donor, and TCR beta sequencing was performed on peripheral blood mononuclear cells. The Qiagen DNeasy Blood Extraction Kit was used to extract genomic DNA from the blood cell samples. Libraries were prepared through the immunoSEQ multiplex PCR assay. For the multiplex PCR, a mixture combining 60 forward primers for TCR Vbeta segments and 13 reverse primers for TCR Jbeta segments was used. The CDR3 region of rearranged TCR beta genes was amplified from genomic DNA by a multiplex PCR assay. The Illumina HiSeq System was used to sequence the amplified TCR beta libraries as 87-base-pair reads. The study's processing was this. A later analysis counted about 80 million unique TCR beta chains across the 690 or so repertoires, and some 11 million of these chains were shared by at least two donors. Raw reads were error-corrected and collapsed into unique sequences with a nearest-neighbor algorithm that merged closely related sequences to remove PCR and sequencing errors. CDR3 sequences were aligned to IMGT reference sequences to assign V, D and J gene segments. For a sequence to be retained, at least a six-nucleotide match to both a V gene segment and a J gene segment was required. Rearrangements were called productive when the CDR3 lacked stop codons and stayed in frame with V and J; all others were non-productive. CDR3 was defined according to IMGT convention as the region running from the second conserved V-encoded cysteine to the conserved J-encoded phenylalanine. Sequences without an unambiguous match to a single V gene segment were excluded from the earlier analysis of 450 to 650 of the donors. In an earlier analysis of around 600 of the donors, V segments were called functional above 56.7% productive rearrangements and were called segregating when the between-donor standard deviation exceeded 5%. A statistical classification framework was built to diagnose cytomegalovirus status from the catalog of TCR beta chain sequences. In a later analysis, V and J genes were assigned by comparing TCR nucleotide sequences against IMGT/GENE-DB human TR gene sequences. A later analysis assigned CDR3 sequences and most-parsimonious VDJ recombination scenarios with the TCRdist pipeline. A later analysis defined each TCR beta chain by its CDR3 amino acid sequence plus V-gene family, and excluded reads lacking a unique V-gene family. A later analysis removed several hundred highly shared, low-generation-probability nucleotide sequences to deal with suspected cross-contamination and a sequencing artifact. In a later analysis, a clonal expansion index for each public chain was calculated from normalized within-repertoire ranks of inferred template counts. In a later analysis, generation probabilities were computed with a VDJ recombination model fitted to out-of-frame rearrangements, and the resulting probabilities were checked against IGoR. In a later analysis, TCR-TCR, TCR-HLA and TCR-CMV co-occurrence was scored with hypergeometric tests, and a repertoire-size bias correction was applied to TCR pairs. A later analysis estimated false discovery rates by permuting HLA or CMV assignments 20 times. In a later analysis, co-occurring TCRs were grouped with DBSCAN, and TCRdist sequence similarity was added when clustering was performed within HLA-allele-positive subsets. Repertoires with fewer than 30,000 or more than 120,000 public chains, plus five repertoires with anomalous nucleotide sharing, were excluded from co-occurrence clustering. TCRdb took this table from immuneACCESS and kept in-frame rearrangements with V and J called. Such tables lack part of the clones; where checked against another copy, unresolved V genes explain under half of the gap, and the rest is unexplained. D and trimming were read from the DNA, whereas the V and J calls and clone size are those reported in that table. In all, the sample holds roughly 84,000 clones, and roughly 61% of those were seen once. The leading ten clones occupy about 15% of the sample.

This TCR was sampled from a middle-aged woman in good health and CMV-seropositive. Recombination joined TRBV30 with TRBJ2-2; TRBD2 matches 7 bases in the middle. Sequenced material: PBMCs. The nucleotides are TGTGCCTGGAGTGGACTAGGGGCTAGCGGTGGGGAGCTGTTTTTT. This yields the protein CAWSGLGASGGELFF.